This T cell receptor beta chain stems from a study of blood T cell repertoires in COVID-19. This clone was recorded a few times. Some clones are missing from TCRdb's copy, which holds only in-frame ones; the method was immunoSEQ multiplex PCR. Of approximately 70,000 clones detected, approximately 85% appear once; the ten largest clones hold 35%. The CDR3 runs to 14 residues. With V trimmed by 8 bases and J by 2 bases, 6 bases remained unmatched. Germline lookup yields CDR1 MDHEN and CDR2 SYDVKM. V is TRBV28 and J is TRBJ1-2, with 9 nucleotides matching TRBD1. This clonotype was sampled from a woman of 80 years or more with active or convalescent COVID-19. Specimen: peripheral blood. This CDR3 is CASHTTGGNYGYTF. The CDR3 nucleotides read TGTGCCAGCCATACCACAGGGGGCAACTATGGCTACACCTTC.